This T cell receptor beta chain was sequenced in a study of shared clonotypes between healthy human individuals (dated by TCRdb to 2019 to 2021). In the study overall: Three men and two women, aged 18 to 49 years, made up the cohort. Per donor, leukapheresis produced somewhere between about 0.94 and 9.5 billion PBMCs. Different laboratories and diverse techniques were used to prepare libraries and sequence TCR repertoires, to increase sequencing depth and limit assay-specific biases. To estimate repertoire size and how much clonotypes are shared between individuals, the study performed deep sequencing of blood TCR repertoires from about five healthy adults. For each donor, CD4 naive and CD4 memory were each run on three plates, CD8 naive on two plates, and CD8 memory on one plate. Paper-wide results and their limitations: Naive subsets generally had larger estimated clonotype richness than memory subsets. The genetic and exposure-history diversity represented was limited by the small number of donors. Across four donors, approximately 4.6% of naive CD4, around 3.5% of naive CD8, about 2.3% of memory CD4, and about 0.4% of memory CD8 clonotypes were shared. Based on pairwise subsampling, the degree of clonotype sharing among donors was expected to be affected by sequencing depth. Compared with non-shared clonotypes, clonotypes shared by all four sorted-subset donors had higher generation probabilities. Sampling was restricted to blood, and TCR repertoires in tissues likely differ from the TCR repertoires found in blood. Rarefaction of sorted-subset datasets indicated incomplete sequencing despite the large sequencing depth.

For this clone: Which antigen it targets is not known. Base qualities are not provided; no much larger clone lies one nucleotide away.

The donors were healthy, HIV-negative adults who had no recently reported acute infections or vaccinations. Every donor was a Caucasian adult residing in Nashville, Tennessee, USA. CD4+ T cells were enriched by magnetic negative selection, after which naive cells were positively selected on CD45RA and the negative fraction was taken as the memory subset. Blood was collected by leukapheresis, and PBMCs were isolated by Ficoll-Histopaque density gradient centrifugation and then cryopreserved in liquid nitrogen vapor phase. Analytical flow cytometry was used to check the purity and quantity of each magnetically sorted T cell population. Each sorted fraction had its genomic DNA isolated and then quantified by UV absorbance on a Nanodrop 2000c. Using the deep immunoSEQ assay, multiplex PCR amplified TCR CDR3 regions from genomic DNA. For each cell subset, the extracted genomic DNA was distributed evenly across all wells of several immunoSEQ 96-well plates, and each plate served as one replicate. Each replicate PCR for sorted subsets received roughly 0.2 ug genomic DNA, equal to tens of thousands of T cell genomes. The purified libraries were quantified using a Qubit 3.0 fluorometer, sized with a Bioanalyzer 2100, and then quantified again using the KAPA Library Quantification kit. Every immunoSEQ 96-well plate was sequenced on a dedicated single-read 150-cycle Illumina NextSeq 550 flow cell. In the authors' own workflow: Because the immunoSEQ output held only junctional sequences and lacked quality scores, the filtering could not match the filtering applied to full-length reads. Sequences were annotated with PyIR, a Python wrapper for IgBLAST v1.9, and V/J genes and CDR3 were assigned using IMGT germline references. Reads were filtered out if the reads had weak V/J assignments (E-value above 1e-6), no CDR3, stop codons, out-of-frame junctions, or ambiguous translated residues. A V3J clonotype was defined by an identical inferred V gene, J gene, and CDR3 amino acid sequence. Percentage overlap between repertoires was calculated by dividing the number of shared unique clonotypes by the size of the smaller repertoire. Richness of each repertoire was evaluated using RTK rarefaction, the Chao1 estimator, and Recon v2.1 estimates of unobserved clonotypes. Generation probabilities were computed with OLGA for all TCRbeta clonotypes obtained by the gDNA method from several donors. Entries here come from immuneACCESS through TCRdb and include only in-frame sequences with V and J called. Some clones fail to appear in such tables; in the studies checked, an unresolved V gene covers under half of the shortfall, and the cause of the remainder is unknown. V and J calls and clone size come straight from that table; D and trimming were deduced from the DNA. For this sample the table gives roughly 1,100,000 clones, of which around 74% were detected only once. The top ten constitute about 1.5% of the sample.

Compared with germline, V lacks 4 bases and J lacks 1 base; bases without a gene match: 3. Counted from cysteine to phenylalanine, this CDR3 has 16 amino acids. The kept DNA is CDR3 alone, 48 bases in frame from the first base. For CDR1 and CDR2, the germline V gene lists MGHRA and YSYEKL. The chain uses TRBV4-1 and TRBJ2-5, with 13 bases aligning to TRBD2. This sequence originates from a man younger than 35 in good health. The source material was memory CD4+ T cells sorted from blood. Sample cell subset or site, as interpreted from the label and publication: CD45RA-negative fraction. CDR3 sequence: CASSPGLAGVQETQYF. The DNA sequence is TGCGCCAGCAGCCCAGGACTAGCGGGGGTCCAAGAGACCCAGTACTTC.